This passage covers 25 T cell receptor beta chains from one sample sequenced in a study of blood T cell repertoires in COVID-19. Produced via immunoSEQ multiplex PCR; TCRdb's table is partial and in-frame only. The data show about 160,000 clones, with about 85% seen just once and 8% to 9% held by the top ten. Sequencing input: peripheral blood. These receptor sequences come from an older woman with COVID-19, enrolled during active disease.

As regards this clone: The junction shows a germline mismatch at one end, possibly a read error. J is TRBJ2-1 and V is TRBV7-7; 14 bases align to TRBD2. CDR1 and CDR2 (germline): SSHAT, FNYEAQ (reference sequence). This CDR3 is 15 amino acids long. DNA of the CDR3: TGTGCTAGCAGCTTGGGGACTAGCGGGAGCACTGAGCAGTTCTTC. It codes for CASSLGTSGSTEQFF.

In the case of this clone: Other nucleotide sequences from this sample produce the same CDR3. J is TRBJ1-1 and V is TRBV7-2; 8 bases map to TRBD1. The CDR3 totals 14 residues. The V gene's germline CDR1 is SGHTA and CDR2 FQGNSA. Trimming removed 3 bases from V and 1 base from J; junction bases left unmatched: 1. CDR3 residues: CASSFGQGNTEAFF. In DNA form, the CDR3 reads TGTGCCAGCAGCTTCGGACAGGGGAACACTGAAGCTTTCTTT. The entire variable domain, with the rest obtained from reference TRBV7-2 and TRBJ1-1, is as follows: GAGVSQSPSNKVTEKGKDVELRCDPISGHTALYWYRQSLGQGLEFLIYFQGNSAPDKSGLPSDRFSAERTGGSVSTLTIQRTQQEDSAVYLCASSFGQGNTEAFFGQGTRLTVV.

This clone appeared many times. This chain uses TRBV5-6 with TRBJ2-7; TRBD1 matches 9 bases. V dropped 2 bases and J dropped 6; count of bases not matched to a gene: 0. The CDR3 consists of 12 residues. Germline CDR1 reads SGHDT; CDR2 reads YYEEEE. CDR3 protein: CASSLQGAEQYF. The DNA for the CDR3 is TGTGCCAGCAGCTTACAGGGGGCCGAGCAGTACTTC.

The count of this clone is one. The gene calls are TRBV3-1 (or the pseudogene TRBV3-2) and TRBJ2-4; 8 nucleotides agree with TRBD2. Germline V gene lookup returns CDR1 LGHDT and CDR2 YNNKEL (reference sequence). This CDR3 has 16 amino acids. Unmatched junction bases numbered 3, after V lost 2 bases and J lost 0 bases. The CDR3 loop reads CASSQRRGVAKNIQYF. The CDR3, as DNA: TGTGCCAGCAGCCAACGGCGGGGGGTAGCCAAAAACATTCAGTACTTC.

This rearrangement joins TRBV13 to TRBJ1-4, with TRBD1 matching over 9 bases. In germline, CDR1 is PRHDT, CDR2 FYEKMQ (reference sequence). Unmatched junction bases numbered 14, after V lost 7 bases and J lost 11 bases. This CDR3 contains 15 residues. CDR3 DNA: TGTGCCAGCACCGCCGGCGGGACAGGGCTCAGGAAACTGTTTTTT. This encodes CASTAGGTGLRKLFF. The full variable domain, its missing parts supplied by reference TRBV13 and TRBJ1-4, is AAGVIQSPRHLIKEKRETATLKCYPIPRHDTVYWYQQGPGQDPQFLISFYEKMQSDKGSIPDRFSAQQFSDYHSELNMSSLELGDSALYFCASTAGGTGLRKLFFGSGTQLSVL.

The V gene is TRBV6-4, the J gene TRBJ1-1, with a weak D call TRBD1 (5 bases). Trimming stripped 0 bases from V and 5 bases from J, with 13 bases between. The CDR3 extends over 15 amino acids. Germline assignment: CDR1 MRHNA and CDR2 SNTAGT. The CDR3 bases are TGTGCCAGCAGTGACTCAGCGGGGGACTGGACTGAAGCTTTCTTT. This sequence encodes CASSDSAGDWTEAFF.

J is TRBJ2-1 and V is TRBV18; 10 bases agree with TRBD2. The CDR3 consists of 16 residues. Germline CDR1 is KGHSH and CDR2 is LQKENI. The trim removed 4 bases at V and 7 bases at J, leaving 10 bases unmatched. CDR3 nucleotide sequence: TGTGCCAGCTCACAACCAGGGACTAGCGTTGGAAATGAGCAGTTCTTC. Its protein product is CASSQPGTSVGNEQFF.

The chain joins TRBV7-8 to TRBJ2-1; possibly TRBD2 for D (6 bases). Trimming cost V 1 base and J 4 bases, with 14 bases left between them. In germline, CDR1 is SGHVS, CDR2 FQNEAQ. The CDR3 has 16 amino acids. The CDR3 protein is CASSLGGGLLYNEQFF. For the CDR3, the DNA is TGTGCCAGCAGCTTAGGGGGAGGACTCCTTTACAATGAGCAGTTCTTC. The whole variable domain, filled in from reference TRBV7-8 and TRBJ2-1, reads GAGVSQSPRYKVAKRGQDVALRCDPISGHVSLFWYQQALGQGPEFLTYFQNEAQLDKSGLPSDRFFAERPEGSVSTLKIQRTQQEDSAVYLCASSLGGGLLYNEQFFGPGTRLTVL.

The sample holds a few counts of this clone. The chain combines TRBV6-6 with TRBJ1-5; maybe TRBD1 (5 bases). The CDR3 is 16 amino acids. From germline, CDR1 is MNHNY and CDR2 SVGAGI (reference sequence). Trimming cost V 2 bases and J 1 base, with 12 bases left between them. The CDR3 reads CASSYGTGVSNQPQHF. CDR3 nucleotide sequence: TGTGCCAGCAGTTACGGGACGGGGGTGAGCAATCAGCCCCAGCATTTT.

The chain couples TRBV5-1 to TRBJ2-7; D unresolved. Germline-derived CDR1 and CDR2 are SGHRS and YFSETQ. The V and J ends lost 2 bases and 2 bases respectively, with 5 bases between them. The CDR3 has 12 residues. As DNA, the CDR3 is TGCGCCAGCAGCTTCGAGGCCTACGAGCAGTACGTC. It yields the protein CASSFEAYEQYV.

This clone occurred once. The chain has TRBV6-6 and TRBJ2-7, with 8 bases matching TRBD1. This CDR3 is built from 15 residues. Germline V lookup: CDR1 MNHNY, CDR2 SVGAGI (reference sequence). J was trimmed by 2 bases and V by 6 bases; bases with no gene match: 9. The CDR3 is CASSLRDRSPYEQYF. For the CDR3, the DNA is TGTGCCAGCAGCCTCCGGGACAGGAGTCCCTACGAGCAGTACTTC.

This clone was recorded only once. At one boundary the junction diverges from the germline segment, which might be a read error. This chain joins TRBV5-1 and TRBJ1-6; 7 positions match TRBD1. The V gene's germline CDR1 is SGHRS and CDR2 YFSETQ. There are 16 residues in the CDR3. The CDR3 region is CASSTKPTGDYSSLHF. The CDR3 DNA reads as TGCGCCAGCAGCACAAAACCAACAGGGGATTATTCATCCCTCCACTTT.

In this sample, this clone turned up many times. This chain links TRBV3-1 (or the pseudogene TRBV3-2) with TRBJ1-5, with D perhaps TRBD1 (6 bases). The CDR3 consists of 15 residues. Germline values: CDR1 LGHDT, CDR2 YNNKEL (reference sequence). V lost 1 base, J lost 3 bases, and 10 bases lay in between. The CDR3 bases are TGTGCCAGCAGCCAAGGGGGGGGGCCCAATCAGCCCCAGCATTTT. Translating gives CASSQGGGPNQPQHF.

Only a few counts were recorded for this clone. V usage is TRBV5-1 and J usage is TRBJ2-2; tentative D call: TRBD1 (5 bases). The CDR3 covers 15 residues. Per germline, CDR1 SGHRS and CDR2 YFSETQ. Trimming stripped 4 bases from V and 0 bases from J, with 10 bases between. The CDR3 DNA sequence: TGCGCCAGCAGCCCGCTGACAGCGAACACCGGGGAGCTGTTTTTT. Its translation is CASSPLTANTGELFF.

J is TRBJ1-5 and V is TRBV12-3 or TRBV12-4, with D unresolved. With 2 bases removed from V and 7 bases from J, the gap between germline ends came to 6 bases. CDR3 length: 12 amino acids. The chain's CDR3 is CASSLNSQPQHF. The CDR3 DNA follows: TGTGCCAGCAGTTTAAACTCGCAGCCCCAGCATTTT.

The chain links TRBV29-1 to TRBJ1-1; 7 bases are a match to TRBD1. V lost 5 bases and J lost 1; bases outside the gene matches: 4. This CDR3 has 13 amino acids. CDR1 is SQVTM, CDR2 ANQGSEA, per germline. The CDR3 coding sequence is TGCAGCGTTTCCGGACAGGCGAACACTGAAGCTTTCTTT. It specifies CSVSGQANTEAFF. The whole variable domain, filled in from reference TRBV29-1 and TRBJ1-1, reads SAVISQKPSRDICQRGTSLTIQCQVDSQVTMMFWYRQQPGQSLTLIATANQGSEATYESGFVIDKFPISRPNLTFSTLTVSNMSPEDSSIYLCSVSGQANTEAFFGQGTRLTVV.

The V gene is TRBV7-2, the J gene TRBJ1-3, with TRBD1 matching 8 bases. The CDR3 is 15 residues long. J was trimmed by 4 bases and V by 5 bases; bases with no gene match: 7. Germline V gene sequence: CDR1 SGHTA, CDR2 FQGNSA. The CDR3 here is CASSKTGTGGNTIYF. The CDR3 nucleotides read TGTGCCAGCAGCAAAACCGGGACAGGCGGAAACACCATATATTTT.

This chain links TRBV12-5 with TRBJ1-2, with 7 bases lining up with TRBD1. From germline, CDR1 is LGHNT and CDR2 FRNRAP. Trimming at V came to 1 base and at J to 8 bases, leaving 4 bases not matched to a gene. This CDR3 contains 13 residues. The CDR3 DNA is TGTGCTAGTGGTTTGGGCCAGGGGGGAGGCTACACCTTC. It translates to CASGLGQGGGYTF.

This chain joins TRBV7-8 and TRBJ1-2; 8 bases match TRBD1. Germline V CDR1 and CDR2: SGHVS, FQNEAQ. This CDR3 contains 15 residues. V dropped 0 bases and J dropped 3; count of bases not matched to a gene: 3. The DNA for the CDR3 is TGTGCCAGCAGCTTAGCCGGGACAGGAGACTATGGCTACACCTTC. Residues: CASSLAGTGDYGYTF.

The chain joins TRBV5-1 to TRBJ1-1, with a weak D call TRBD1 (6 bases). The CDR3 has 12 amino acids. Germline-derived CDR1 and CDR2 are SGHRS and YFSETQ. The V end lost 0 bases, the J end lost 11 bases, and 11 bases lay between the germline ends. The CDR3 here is CASSLGQGLAFF. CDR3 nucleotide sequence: TGCGCCAGCAGCTTGGGTCAGGGGCTGGCTTTCTTT.

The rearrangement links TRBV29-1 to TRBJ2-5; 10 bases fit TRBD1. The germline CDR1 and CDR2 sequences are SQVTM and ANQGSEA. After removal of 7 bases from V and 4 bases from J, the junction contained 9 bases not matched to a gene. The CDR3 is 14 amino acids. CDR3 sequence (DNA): TGCAGCGCCCGGGACAGGGGCCTTCCAGAGACCCAGTACTTC. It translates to CSARDRGLPETQYF.

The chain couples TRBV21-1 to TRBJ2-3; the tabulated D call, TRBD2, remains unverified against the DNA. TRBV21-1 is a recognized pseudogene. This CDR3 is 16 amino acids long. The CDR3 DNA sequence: TGTGCCAGCAGCAATGTTGCAGGGAGGCTCACAGATACGCAGTATTTT. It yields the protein CASSNVAGRLTDTQYF.

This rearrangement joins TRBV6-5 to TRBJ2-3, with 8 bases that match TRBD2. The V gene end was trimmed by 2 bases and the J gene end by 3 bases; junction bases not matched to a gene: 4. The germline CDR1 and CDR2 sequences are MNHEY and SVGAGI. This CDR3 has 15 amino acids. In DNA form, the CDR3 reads TGTGCCAGCAGTTACCGGGGGGGGCGGACAGATACGCAGTATTTT. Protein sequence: CASSYRGGRTDTQYF.

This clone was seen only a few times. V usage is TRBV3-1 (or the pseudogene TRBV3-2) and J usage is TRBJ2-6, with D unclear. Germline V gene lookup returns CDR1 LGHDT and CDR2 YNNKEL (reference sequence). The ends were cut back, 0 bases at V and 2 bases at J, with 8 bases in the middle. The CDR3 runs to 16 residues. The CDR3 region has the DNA TGTGCCAGCAGCCAAGATGCGGTGACTGGGGCCAACGTCCTGACTTTC. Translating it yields CASSQDAVTGANVLTF.

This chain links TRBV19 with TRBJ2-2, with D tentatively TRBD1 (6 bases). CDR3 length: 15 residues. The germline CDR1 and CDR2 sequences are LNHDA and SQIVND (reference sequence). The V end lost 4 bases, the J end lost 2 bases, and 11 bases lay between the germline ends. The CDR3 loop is CASSKAGVNTGELFF. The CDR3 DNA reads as TGTGCCAGTAGTAAAGCAGGGGTTAACACCGGGGAGCTGTTTTTT.